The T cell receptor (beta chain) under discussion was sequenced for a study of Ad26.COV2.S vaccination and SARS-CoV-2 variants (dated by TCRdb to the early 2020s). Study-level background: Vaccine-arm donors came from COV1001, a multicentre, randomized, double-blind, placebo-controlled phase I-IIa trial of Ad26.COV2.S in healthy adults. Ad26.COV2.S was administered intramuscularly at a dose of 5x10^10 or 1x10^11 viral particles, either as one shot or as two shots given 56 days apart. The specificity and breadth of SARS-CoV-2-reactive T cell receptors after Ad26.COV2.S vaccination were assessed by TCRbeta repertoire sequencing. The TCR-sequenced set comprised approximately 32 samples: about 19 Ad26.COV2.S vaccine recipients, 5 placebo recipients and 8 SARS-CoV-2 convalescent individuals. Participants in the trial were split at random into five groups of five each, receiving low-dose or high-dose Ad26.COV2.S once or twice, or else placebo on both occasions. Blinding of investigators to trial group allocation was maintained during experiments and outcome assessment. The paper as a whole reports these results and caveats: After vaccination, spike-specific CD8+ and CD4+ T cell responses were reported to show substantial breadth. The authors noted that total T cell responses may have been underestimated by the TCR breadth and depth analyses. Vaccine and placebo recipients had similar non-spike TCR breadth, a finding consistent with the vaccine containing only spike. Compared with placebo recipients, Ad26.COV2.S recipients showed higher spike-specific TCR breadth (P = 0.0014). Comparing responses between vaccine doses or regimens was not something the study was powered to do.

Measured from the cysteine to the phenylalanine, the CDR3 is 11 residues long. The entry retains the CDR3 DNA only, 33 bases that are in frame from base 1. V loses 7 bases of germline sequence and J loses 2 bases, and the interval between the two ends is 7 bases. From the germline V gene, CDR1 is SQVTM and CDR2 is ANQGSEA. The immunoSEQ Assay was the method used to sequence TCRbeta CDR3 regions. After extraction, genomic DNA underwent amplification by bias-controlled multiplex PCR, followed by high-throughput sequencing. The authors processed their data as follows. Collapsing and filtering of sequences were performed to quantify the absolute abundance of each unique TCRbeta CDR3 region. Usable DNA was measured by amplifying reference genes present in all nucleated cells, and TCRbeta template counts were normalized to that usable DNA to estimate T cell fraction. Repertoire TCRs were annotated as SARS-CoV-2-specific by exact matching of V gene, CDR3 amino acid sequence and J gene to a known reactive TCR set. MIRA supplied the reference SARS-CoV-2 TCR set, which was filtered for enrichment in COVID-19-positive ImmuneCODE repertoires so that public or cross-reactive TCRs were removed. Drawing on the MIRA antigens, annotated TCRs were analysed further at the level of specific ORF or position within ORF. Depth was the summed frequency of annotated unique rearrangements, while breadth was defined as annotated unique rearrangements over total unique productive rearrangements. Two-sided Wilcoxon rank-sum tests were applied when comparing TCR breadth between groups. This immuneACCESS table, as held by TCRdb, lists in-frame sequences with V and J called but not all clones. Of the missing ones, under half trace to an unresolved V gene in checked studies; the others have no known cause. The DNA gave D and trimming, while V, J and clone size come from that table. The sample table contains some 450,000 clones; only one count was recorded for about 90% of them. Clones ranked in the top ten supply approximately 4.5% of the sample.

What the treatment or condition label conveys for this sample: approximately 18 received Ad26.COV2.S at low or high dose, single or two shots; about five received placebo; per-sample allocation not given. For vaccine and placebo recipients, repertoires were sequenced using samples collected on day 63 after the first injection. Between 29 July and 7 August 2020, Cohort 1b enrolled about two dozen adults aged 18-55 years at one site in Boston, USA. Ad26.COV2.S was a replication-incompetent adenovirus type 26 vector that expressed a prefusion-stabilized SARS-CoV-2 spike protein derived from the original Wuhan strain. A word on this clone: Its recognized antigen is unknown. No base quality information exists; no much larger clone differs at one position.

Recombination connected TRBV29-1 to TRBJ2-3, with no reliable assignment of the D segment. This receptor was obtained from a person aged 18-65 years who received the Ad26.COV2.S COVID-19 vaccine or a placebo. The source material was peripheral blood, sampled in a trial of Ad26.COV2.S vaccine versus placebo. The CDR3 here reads CSAQYTDTQYF. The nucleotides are TGCAGCGCACAGTACACAGATACGCAGTATTTT.